This T cell receptor beta chain was recorded in a study of cytomegalovirus exposure and HLA in healthy donors. V was trimmed by 5 bases and J by 8 bases, leaving 7 bases between them. The CDR3 is made up of 12 amino acids. Germline CDR1 reads SGHAT; CDR2 reads FQNNGV. PCR used 60 Vbeta primers and 13 Jbeta primers. Measured with immunoSEQ multiplex PCR; TCRdb has only the in-frame clones, and not every one. In the table there are 150,000 to 200,000 clones, 70% to 85% of which are singletons. The clonotype comes from a woman aged 25 to 39 in good health and CMV-seropositive. The chain employs TRBV11-2 and TRBJ1-6; D is ambiguous. Sequenced sample: PBMCs. The CDR3: CASSPIDSPLHF. CDR3 DNA sequence: TGTGCCAGCAGCCCGATAGATTCACCCCTCCACTTT.